These T cell receptor beta chains were read from a single sample in a study of blood T cell repertoires in COVID-19. Assay: immunoSEQ multiplex PCR; the TCRdb copy retains only in-frame clones and omits some. The sample consists of under 300,000 clones, about nine tenths of them appearing once. Sequenced: peripheral blood. These receptors all stem from a man aged 55-75 years who had recovered from COVID-19. Both conserved end residues are part of each CDR3. D genes are given only for firm matches. Rows give clone size only sometimes, using once, few, many, or a class for an expanded clone.

V: TRBV5-1
D: TRBD2
size: -
J: TRBJ2-7
CDR3: CASSLAGGSSYEQYF
DNA: TGCGCCAGCAGCTTGGCCGGGGGGAGCTCCTACGAGCAGTACTTC

V: TRBV5-8
D: TRBD1
size: -
J: TRBJ1-5
CDR3: CASSRGQVSNQPQHF
DNA: TGTGCCAGCAGCCGGGGACAGGTATCTAATCAGCCCCAGCATTTT

V: TRBV3-1/TRBV3-2
D: TRBD1
size: -
J: TRBJ1-4
CDR3: CASSPQGQRISTNEKLFF
DNA: TGTGCCAGCAGCCCCCAGGGACAGCGTATTTCAACTAATGAAAAACTGTTTTTT

V: TRBV9
D: -
size: -
J: TRBJ1-4
CDR3: CASSTRHSTNEKLFF
DNA: TGTGCCAGCAGCACCCGACATTCAACTAATGAAAAACTGTTTTTT

V: TRBV7-9
D: -
size: -
J: TRBJ1-2
CDR3: CASSLGSGDYGYTF
DNA: TGTGCCAGCAGCTTAGGCAGCGGCGACTATGGCTACACCTTC

V: TRBV7-9
D: -
size: once
J: TRBJ1-1
CDR3: CASSLAQVSAFF
DNA: TGTGCCAGCAGCTTAGCACAGGTTTCTGCTTTCTTT

V: TRBV12-5
D: -
size: -
J: TRBJ1-6
CDR3: CASGGDYNSPLHF
DNA: TGTGCTAGTGGAGGGGACTATAATTCACCCCTCCACTTT

V: TRBV5-6
D: -
size: -
J: TRBJ2-3
CDR3: CASQGSPDDTQYF
DNA: TGTGCCAGCCAGGGGAGTCCGGATGATACGCAGTATTTT

V: TRBV27
D: -
size: -
J: TRBJ1-2
CDR3: CASSFPLLHLGHGYTF
DNA: TGTGCCAGCAGTTTCCCCCTCCTACACCTTGGGCACGGCTACACCTTC

V: TRBV13
D: -
size: -
J: TRBJ2-5
CDR3: CASSLHRVQETQYF
DNA: TGTGCCAGCAGCTTACACAGGGTCCAAGAGACCCAGTACTTC

V: TRBV5-5
D: TRBD1
size: -
J: TRBJ2-7
CDR3: CASSSQGTSLEQYF
DNA: TGTGCCAGCAGCTCACAGGGGACCAGTCTCGAGCAGTACTTC

V: TRBV4-2
D: TRBD1
size: -
J: TRBJ1-4
CDR3: CASSQEGTGGNEKLFF
DNA: TGTGCCAGCAGCCAAGAAGGGACAGGGGGTAATGAAAAACTGTTTTTT

V: TRBV5-1
D: TRBD1
size: -
J: TRBJ2-2
CDR3: CASSLQTGANTGELFF
DNA: TGCGCCAGCAGCCTCCAAACAGGGGCTAACACCGGGGAGCTGTTTTTT

V: TRBV10-3
D: -
size: -
J: TRBJ1-2
CDR3: CATRDYGYTF
DNA: TGTGCCACCCGAGACTATGGCTACACCTTC

V: TRBV7-2
D: TRBD2
size: few
J: TRBJ2-3
CDR3: CASSYSLAGGPDTQYF
DNA: TGTGCCAGCAGCTACTCACTAGCGGGGGGGCCGGATACGCAGTATTTT

V: TRBV5-6
D: TRBD1
size: -
J: TRBJ2-5
CDR3: CASGDRARETQYF
DNA: TGTGCCAGCGGGGACAGGGCTAGGGAGACCCAGTACTTC

V: TRBV29-1
D: -
size: -
J: TRBJ2-5
CDR3: CSGKRAGRETQYF
DNA: TGCAGCGGCAAACGGGCAGGGCGAGAGACCCAGTACTTC

V: TRBV5-1
D: -
size: -
J: TRBJ2-3
CDR3: CASSLTDTQYF
DNA: TGCGCCAGCAGCCTCACAGATACGCAGTATTTT

V: TRBV5-1
D: -
size: once
J: TRBJ1-2
CDR3: CASSLGQAVLYGYTF
DNA: TGCGCCAGCAGCTTGGGACAGGCCGTTTTGTATGGCTACACCTTC

V: TRBV7-9
D: TRBD1
size: -
J: TRBJ1-1
CDR3: CASSSGGADTEAFF
DNA: TGTGCCAGCAGCTCAGGGGGCGCAGACACTGAAGCTTTCTTT

V: TRBV27
D: -
size: -
J: TRBJ1-4
CDR3: CASSPAGMGEKLFF
DNA: TGTGCCAGCAGCCCTGCGGGGATGGGGGAAAAACTGTTTTTT

V: TRBV25-1
D: -
size: -
J: TRBJ2-1
CDR3: CASSESGRYYNEQFF
DNA: TGTGCCAGCAGTGAATCTGGCAGGTACTACAATGAGCAGTTCTTC

V: TRBV4-2
D: -
size: -
J: TRBJ1-6
CDR3: CASSLGLLSNSPLHF
DNA: TGTGCCAGCAGCCTAGGACTCTTATCGAATTCACCCCTCCACTTT